Sequencing of this T cell receptor (beta chain) was carried out in a study of identical twins. General study points: Alpha sequences out of frame and shared by twins had excess low generation probability. For monozygotic twins, models underestimated out-of-frame TCR alpha sharing.

V trimming: 3 bases; J trimming: 4 bases; junction bases outside the gene matches: 7. Germline V CDR1 and CDR2: SGHRS, YFSETQ. The CDR3 loop spans 16 amino acids. There are a few counts of this clonotype. The antigen remains undetermined. TCRdb processed the 5' RACE reads anew with MiXCR; each CDR3 protein has one entry. The sample carries 200,000 to 300,000 distinct CDR3 sequences, under 12% recorded once. The genes are TRBV5-1 and TRBJ1-2; 12 bases are shared with TRBD1. The origin of this receptor is a man aged 45-65 years in good health. Source material: memory T cells sorted from blood. CDR3 in DNA: TGCGCCAGCAGCTCGGGACAGGGGGCAGTATCCTATGGCTACACCTTC. This encodes CASSSGQGAVSYGYTF. The full variable domain, in which reference TRBV5-1 and TRBJ1-2 provide the parts outside the CDR3, is KAGVTQTPRYLIKTRGQQVTLSCSPISGHRSVSWYQQTPGQGLQFLFEYFSETQRNKGNFPGRFSGRQFSNSRSEMNVSTLELGDSALYLCASSSGQGAVSYGYTFGSGTRLTVV.